This record looks at one TCR beta chain sequence and its context. This sample is part of a study of shared clonotypes between healthy human individuals. Several immunoSEQ plates held equal portions of the genomic DNA taken from each subset. Assay: immunoSEQ multiplex PCR; the TCRdb copy retains only in-frame clones and omits some. The sample lists 2,100,000 or so clones, approximately 96% seen once, with more than 0.1% in the top ten. The healthy adult donors were HIV-negative and reported no recent acute infections or vaccinations. This TCR was recovered from a man in his late teens or twenties in good health. Sequencing was carried out using naive CD4+ T cells sorted from blood. Subset reported: CD45RA+ positively selected.

CDR3 sequence: CASSVGASNTGELFF. CDR3 nucleotide sequence: TGTGCCAGCAGCGTTGGGGCTTCGAACACCGGGGAGCTGTTTTTT. V is TRBV9 and J is TRBJ2-2, with D possibly matching TRBD1 (5 bases). Germline CDR1 reads SGDLS; CDR2 reads YYNGEE. The V end lost 2 bases, the J end lost 0 bases, and 8 bases lay between the germline ends. The CDR3 has 15 residues.